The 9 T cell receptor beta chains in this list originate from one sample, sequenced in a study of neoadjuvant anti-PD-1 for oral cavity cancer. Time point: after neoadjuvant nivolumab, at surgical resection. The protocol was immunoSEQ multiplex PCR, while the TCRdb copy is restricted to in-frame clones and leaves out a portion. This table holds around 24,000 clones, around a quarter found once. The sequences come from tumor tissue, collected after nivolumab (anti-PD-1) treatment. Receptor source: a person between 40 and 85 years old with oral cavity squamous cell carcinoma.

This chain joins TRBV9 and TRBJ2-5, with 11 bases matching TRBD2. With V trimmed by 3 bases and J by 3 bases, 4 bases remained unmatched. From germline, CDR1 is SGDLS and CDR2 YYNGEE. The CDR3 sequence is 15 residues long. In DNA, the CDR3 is TGTGCCAGCAGCGAGCCGGGACTAGCGGAAGAGACCCAGTACTTC. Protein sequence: CASSEPGLAEETQYF. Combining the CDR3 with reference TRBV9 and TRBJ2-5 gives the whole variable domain DSGVTQTPKHLITATGQRVTLRCSPRSGDLSVYWYQQSLDQGLQFLIQYYNGEERAKGNILERFSAQQFPDLHSELNLSSLELGDSALYFCASSEPGLAEETQYFGPGTRLLVL.

The CDR3 sequence is CASSLGDRKETQYF. CDR3 in DNA: TGTGCCAGCAGCTTAGGGGACAGGAAAGAGACCCAGTACTTC. This chain joins TRBV7-2 and TRBJ2-5, with 8 nucleotides matching TRBD1. This CDR3 spans 14 amino acids. V was pared by 1 base and J by 3 bases, with 1 base of the junction left unmatched. CDR1 is SGHTA, CDR2 FQGNSA, per germline.

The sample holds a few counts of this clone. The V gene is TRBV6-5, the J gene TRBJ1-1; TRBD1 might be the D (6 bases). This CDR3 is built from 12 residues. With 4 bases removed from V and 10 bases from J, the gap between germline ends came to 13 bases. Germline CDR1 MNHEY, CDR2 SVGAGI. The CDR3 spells CASSLVGGRAFF. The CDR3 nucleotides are TGTGCCAGCAGTTTAGTAGGGGGGCGAGCTTTCTTT.

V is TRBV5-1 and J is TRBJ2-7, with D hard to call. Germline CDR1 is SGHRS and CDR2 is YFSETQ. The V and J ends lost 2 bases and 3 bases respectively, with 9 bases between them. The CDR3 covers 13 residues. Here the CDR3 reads CASSFFHHYEQYF. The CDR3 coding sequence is TGCGCCAGCAGCTTTTTTCACCACTACGAGCAGTACTTC.

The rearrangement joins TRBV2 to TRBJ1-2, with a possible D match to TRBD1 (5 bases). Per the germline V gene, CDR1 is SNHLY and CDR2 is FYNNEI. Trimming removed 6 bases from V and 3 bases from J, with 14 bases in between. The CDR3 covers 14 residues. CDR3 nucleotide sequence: TGTGCCAGCAGACAAGGGGAAGATGACTATGGCTACACCTTC. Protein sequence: CASRQGEDDYGYTF.

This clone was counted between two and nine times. This CDR3 reads CASSLRGDGELFF. The CDR3 coding sequence is TGTGCCAGCAGTTTGAGGGGAGACGGGGAGCTGTTTTTT. The gene calls are TRBV11-2 and TRBJ2-2; D might be TRBD1 or TRBD2, each matching 5 bases. Trimming stripped 6 bases from V and 7 bases from J, with 12 bases between. This CDR3 is 13 amino acids long. Germline V CDR1 and CDR2: SGHAT, FQNNGV.

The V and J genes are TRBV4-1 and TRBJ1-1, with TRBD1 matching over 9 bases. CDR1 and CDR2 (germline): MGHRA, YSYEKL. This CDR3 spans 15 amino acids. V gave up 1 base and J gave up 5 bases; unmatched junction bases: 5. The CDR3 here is CASSQAYRGRTEAFF. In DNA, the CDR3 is TGCGCCAGCAGCCAAGCCTACAGGGGGCGGACTGAAGCTTTCTTT.

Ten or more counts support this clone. The CDR3 loop is CASSTSGNYGYTF. Written as DNA, the CDR3 is TGTGCCAGCAGCACCTCAGGGAACTATGGCTACACCTTC. The V gene is TRBV5-5, the J gene TRBJ1-2; TRBD1 might be the D (5 bases). Germline CDR1 is SGHKS and CDR2 is YYEKEE (reference sequence). The CDR3 sequence is 13 residues long. Trimming cost V 4 bases and J 2 bases, with 9 bases left between them.

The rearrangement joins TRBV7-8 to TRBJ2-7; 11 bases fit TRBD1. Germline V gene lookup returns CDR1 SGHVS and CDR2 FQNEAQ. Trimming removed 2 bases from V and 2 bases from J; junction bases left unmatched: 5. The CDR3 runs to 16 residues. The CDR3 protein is CASSLLPGQGAYEQYF. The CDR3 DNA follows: TGTGCCAGCAGCTTACTTCCGGGACAGGGGGCCTACGAGCAGTACTTC.